This TCR beta chain was recorded in a study of PD-1 blockade in classical Hodgkin lymphoma. Findings of the study overall: Possibly reflecting disease activity or prior therapy, repertoire differences have causes that remain undefined. Lower baseline TCR diversity was reported for newly diagnosed patients than for healthy donors.

Only in-frame clones appear in the TCRdb table, and some are missing; sequencing was by immunoSEQ multiplex PCR. Among under 40,000 clones, less than 90% were seen once, and the ten largest hold 1% to 1.5%. Regarding this clone: Antigen: not known.

The CDR3 is 16 residues long. V trimming: 4 bases; J trimming: 5 bases; junction bases outside the gene matches: 8. Germline assignment: CDR1 SGHTA and CDR2 FQGTGA. The time point is: newly diagnosed, previously untreated cHL patient sample. Magnetic negative selection served to purify CD4+ T cells out of PBMCs that had been thawed. Comparison PBMCs came from previously untreated, newly diagnosed classical Hodgkin lymphoma patients. This clonotype was sampled from a human donor with classical Hodgkin lymphoma. The specimen sequenced was CD4+ T cells from blood. The chain couples TRBV7-3 to TRBJ2-7; TRBD2 matches 13 bases. In DNA, the CDR3 is TGTGCCAGCAGCTCGGGACTAGCGGGGACCCATCACGAGCAGTACTTC. This codes for CASSSGLAGTHHEQYF.